This T cell receptor (beta chain) is from a study of shared clonotypes between healthy human individuals (dated by TCRdb to about 2020). Study-level background: The cohort included three men and two women between 18 and 49 years of age. For each donor, three plates each were used for CD4 naive and CD4 memory, two plates were used for CD8 naive, and one plate was used for CD8 memory. Blood TCR repertoires of roughly five healthy adults were deeply sequenced to estimate repertoire size and the extent of clonotype sharing between individuals. Each donor's leukapheresis produced roughly between about 0.9 and 9.5 billion PBMCs. To increase sequencing depth and limit assay-specific biases, TCR repertoire library preparation and sequencing were carried out by different laboratories using diverse techniques. The paper's findings and limits, for the study overall: Higher generation probabilities were observed for clonotypes shared by all four sorted-subset donors than for non-shared clonotypes. Sampling was restricted to blood, and TCR repertoires in tissues likely differ from the TCR repertoires found in blood. Larger estimated clonotype richness was generally found for naive subsets than for memory subsets. Across a handful of donors, approximately 5% of naive CD4, roughly 3.5% of naive CD8, roughly 2.3% of memory CD4, and roughly 0.41% of memory CD8 clonotypes were shared. Pairwise subsampling indicated that sequencing depth was expected to affect the degree of clonotype sharing among donors. Incomplete sequencing was indicated by rarefaction of sorted-subset datasets, despite the large sequencing depth. The genetic and exposure-history diversity represented was limited by the small number of donors.

A note on this clone: Its specific antigen is unknown. No much larger clonotype is one base removed from it; base qualities were not supplied.

Using the deep immunoSEQ assay, TCR CDR3 regions were amplified from genomic DNA by multiplex PCR. Extracted genomic DNA from each cell subset was distributed evenly across all wells of several immunoSEQ 96-well plates, and each plate was treated as a replicate. For sorted subsets, around 200 ng genomic DNA, equal to about 30,000 T cell genomes, was loaded into each replicate PCR. Purified libraries were measured with a Qubit 3.0 fluorometer, size-checked on a Bioanalyzer 2100, and measured again with the KAPA Library Quantification kit. Every immunoSEQ 96-well plate was sequenced on a dedicated single-read 150-cycle Illumina NextSeq 550 flow cell. Concerning the study's data processing: Because the immunoSEQ output held only junctional sequences and lacked quality scores, the filtering could not match the filtering applied to full-length reads. To assign V/J genes and CDR3, sequences were annotated against IMGT germline references using PyIR, a Python wrapper for IgBLAST v1.9. Reads were filtered out if the reads had weak V/J assignments (E-value above 1e-6), no CDR3, stop codons, out-of-frame junctions, or ambiguous translated residues. A V3J clonotype was defined by an identical inferred V gene, J gene, and CDR3 amino acid sequence. Percentage overlap between repertoires was calculated by dividing the number of shared unique clonotypes by the size of the smaller repertoire. Richness of each repertoire was evaluated using RTK rarefaction, the Chao1 estimator, and Recon v2.1 estimates of unobserved clonotypes. OLGA was used to compute generation probabilities for all TCRbeta clonotypes that the gDNA method yielded from a few donors. This immuneACCESS table, as held by TCRdb, lists in-frame sequences with V and J called but not all clones. Of the missing ones, under half trace to an unresolved V gene in checked studies; the others have no known cause. For V, J and clone size, that table is used; D and trimming come from the DNA. This sample is represented by some 2.4 million clones; roughly 93% of them were singletons. Of the sample, 0.36% is held by the ten largest clones.

Healthy HIV-negative adults with no recently reported acute infections or vaccinations were included as donors. All donors were Caucasian adults living in Nashville, Tennessee, USA. CD4+ T cells were enriched by magnetic negative selection; naive cells were then positively selected on CD45RA, and the negative fraction formed the memory subset. Blood was obtained by leukapheresis, after which PBMCs were separated by Ficoll-Histopaque density gradient centrifugation and cryopreserved in liquid nitrogen vapor phase. Analytical flow cytometry was used to check the purity and quantity of every magnetically sorted T cell population. Genomic DNA was isolated from each sorted fraction and quantified by UV absorbance on a Nanodrop 2000c. At the junction V is shortened by 2 bases and J by 7 bases; bases outside the gene matches: 5. Measured from the cysteine to the phenylalanine, the CDR3 is 16 residues long. Here the CDR3 DNA is all that survives: 48 bases in frame from base 1. The germline V gene provides CDR1 SGHTA and CDR2 FQGTGA.

Sequencing was performed on naive CD4+ T cells from PBMCs. The cell subset or site tag for this specimen amounts to: CD45RA+ positively selected. Here the chain combines TRBV7-3 and TRBJ2-3, and TRBD2 matches 14 of the central bases. The receptor was isolated from a man aged 18 to 35 in good health. Some clones in this sample may be carry-over from other donors' samples. The CDR3 region: CASSLLGLAGANTQYF. The nucleotide sequence reads as follows: TGTGCCAGCAGCTTATTGGGACTAGCGGGAGCAAATACGCAGTATTTT. Beyond the CDR3, the reference TRBV7-3 and TRBJ2-3 genes provide the residues; the full variable domain reads: GAGVSQTPSNKVTEKGKYVELRCDPISGHTALYWYRQSLGQGPEFLIYFQGTGAADDSGLPNDRFFAVRPEGSVSTLKIQRTERGDSAVYLCASSLLGLAGANTQYFGPGTRLTVL.